Detailed here is one TCR beta chain. The data are from a study of radiation and T cells in renal cell carcinoma. Germline V gene lookup returns CDR1 SNHLY and CDR2 FYNNEI. CDR3 size: 11 residues. V lost 4 bases to trimming and J lost 12 bases, with 7 bases between them. This sample's time point: blood 4 weeks post-SBRT, at nephrectomy. Treatment meaning: 15 Gy SBRT to primary tumor, nephrectomy 4 weeks later. Data came from immunoSEQ multiplex PCR; TCRdb stores just in-frame clones and leaves some out. Here the sample spans around 170,000 clones, about 88% being singletons. The sequencing used blood, collected from a patient whose treatment included radiotherapy and nephrectomy. This receptor was obtained from a woman in her fifties or sixties with renal cell carcinoma. This chain uses TRBV2 with TRBJ1-6; D is perhaps TRBD1 (5 bases). CDR3 nucleotide sequence: TGTGCCAGCAGTGCCGGGGGACCCCTCCACTTT. Translation gives CASSAGGPLHF.